The 12 T cell receptor beta chains presented below share a single source sample, sequenced in a study of long-term antiretroviral therapy in people with HIV. Survey-level immunoSEQ v3.0 assays were run. Profiled with immunoSEQ multiplex PCR; TCRdb holds only in-frame clones, not every one. The top ten clones hold 5.5% to 8% of a sample with under 45,000 clones, around four fifths of them seen once. The sample consisted of unsorted PBMCs, taken 1 year after starting antiretroviral therapy. These TCRs come from a man aged 18 to 30 with HIV.

CDR3 region: CASSLRGGYEQYF. The CDR3 DNA is TGTGCCAGCAGTTTGAGAGGGGGGTACGAGCAGTACTTC. This rearrangement joins TRBV27 to TRBJ2-7; D is tentatively TRBD1 or TRBD2 (6 bases each). Trimming left V 3 bases short and J 4 bases short, with 10 bases between. In germline, CDR1 is MNHEY, CDR2 SMNVEV (reference sequence). The CDR3 is 13 amino acids.

The CDR3 sequence: CASTSQPGLGNEQFF. CDR3 sequence (DNA): TGTGCCAGCACCTCTCAACCGGGCCTGGGCAATGAGCAGTTCTTC. This chain uses TRBV7-2 with TRBJ2-1; no definite D call. Germline CDR1 is SGHTA and CDR2 is FQGNSA. This CDR3 contains 15 residues. V lost 7 bases, J lost 6 bases, and 19 bases lay in between.

This clone appeared once. This chain uses TRBV25-1 with TRBJ1-2, with D maybe TRBD1 (5 bases). Germline values: CDR1 MGHDK, CDR2 SYGVNS. V lost 6 bases to trimming and J lost 2 bases, with 10 bases between them. This CDR3 is built from 13 residues. The CDR3 protein is CASSVTVNYGYTF. DNA for the CDR3: TGTGCCAGCAGCGTGACAGTCAACTATGGCTACACCTTC.

The chain employs TRBV13 and TRBJ2-7; tentatively, D is TRBD1 (6 bases). There are 15 residues in the CDR3. Trimming shortened V by 5 bases and J by 3 bases, and 17 bases separated the two germline ends. Germline values: CDR1 PRHDT, CDR2 FYEKMQ (reference sequence). The CDR3 region is CASSAIIQGHYEQYF. The CDR3 DNA is TGTGCCAGCAGCGCCATAATCCAGGGGCACTACGAGCAGTACTTC. Using reference TRBV13 and TRBJ2-7 for the parts outside the CDR3, the full variable domain is AAGVIQSPRHLIKEKRETATLKCYPIPRHDTVYWYQQGPGQDPQFLISFYEKMQSDKGSIPDRFSAQQFSDYHSELNMSSLELGDSALYFCASSAIIQGHYEQYFGPGTRLTVT.

The V call is TRBV4-1, the J call TRBJ1-2, with a weak D call TRBD1 (5 bases). The CDR3 is made up of 14 amino acids. The V gene's germline CDR1 is MGHRA and CDR2 YSYEKL. V dropped 0 bases and J dropped 2 bases, with 7 bases sitting between them. CDR3 residues: CASSQDAGNYGYTF. The CDR3, as DNA: TGCGCCAGCAGCCAAGACGCAGGGAACTATGGCTACACCTTC.

The V call is TRBV5-8, the J call TRBJ1-5; 7 positions match TRBD1. The CDR3 covers 15 residues. J gave up 7 bases and V 2 bases, and 9 bases lay outside the gene matches. Germline CDR1 SGHTS, CDR2 YDEGEE. CDR3 nucleotides: TGTGCCAGCAGCTTCCGGGACCCAGGGGGACAGCCCCAGCATTTT. Translation gives CASSFRDPGGQPQHF. The full variable domain, rest sourced from reference TRBV5-8 and TRBJ1-5, is EAGVTQSPTHLIKTRGQQATLRCSPISGHTSVYWYQQALGLGLQFLLWYDEGEERNRGNFPPRFSGRQFPNYSSELNVNALELEDSALYLCASSFRDPGGQPQHFGDGTRLSIL.

This clone was recorded only once. The chain employs TRBV14 and TRBJ2-7; a possible D gene is TRBD2 (5 bases). CDR3 length: 17 residues. Germline V gene data show CDR1 as SGHDN and CDR2 as FVKESK. Between the trimmed V and J ends, which lost 3 bases and 2 bases, there was a span of 20 bases. Here the CDR3 reads CASSHPARAGLTYEQYF. The CDR3 nucleotides read TGTGCCAGCAGCCATCCCGCTAGGGCGGGCCTTACCTACGAGCAGTACTTC.

The rearrangement links TRBV5-1 to TRBJ2-7, with 9 bases identical to TRBD1. Germline trimming cut 2 bases from V and 5 bases from J; bases unmatched to any gene: 8. The germline V gene has CDR1 SGHRS and CDR2 YFSETQ. CDR3 size: 15 residues. The CDR3 DNA reads TGCGCCAGCAGCTTAACCGGGACAGGGCCCCACGAGCAGTACTTC. Translated, it gives CASSLTGTGPHEQYF.

V usage is TRBV9 and J usage is TRBJ2-2, with 7 bases aligning to TRBD1. Unmatched junction bases numbered 3, after V lost 6 bases and J lost 1 base. Germline values: CDR1 SGDLS, CDR2 YYNGEE. This CDR3 region has 14 residues. CDR3 in amino acids: CASTGQLNTGELFF. The CDR3 nucleotides are TGTGCCAGCACGGGACAGTTGAACACCGGGGAGCTGTTTTTT.

The chain carries TRBV10-3 and TRBJ2-1, with TRBD1 identical over 8 bases. The CDR3 sequence is 13 residues long. The V segment lost 10 bases and the J segment 4 bases; nucleotides outside the gene matches: 6. CDR1 ENHRY and CDR2 SYGVKD come from the germline V gene. The CDR3 here is CATAGQAYNEQFF. CDR3 nucleotide sequence: TGTGCCACCGCGGGACAGGCATACAATGAGCAGTTCTTC.

The CDR3, as DNA: TGTGCCAGTAGGACAGGGGAGGTTATCGGCACTGAAGCTTTCTTT. As protein: CASRTGEVIGTEAFF. This chain uses TRBV19 with TRBJ1-1, with 8 bases matching TRBD1. The ends lost 6 bases at V and 4 bases at J; junction bases unmatched: 10. The CDR3 is made up of 15 amino acids. Per the germline V gene, CDR1 is LNHDA and CDR2 is SQIVND (reference sequence).

This clone was seen only a few times. The V gene is TRBV4-1, the J gene TRBJ1-2, with D possibly being TRBD1 (5 bases). CDR3 length: 15 residues. V lost 0 bases and J 2 bases, leaving 10 bases between the germline ends. The germline CDR1 and CDR2 sequences are MGHRA and YSYEKL. The CDR3 DNA sequence: TGCGCCAGCAGCCAAGAGTTTTCAGGGAACTATGGCTACACCTTC. This encodes CASSQEFSGNYGYTF.